This T cell receptor beta chain emerged from a study of OX40 agonist ivuxolimab in advanced cancers. Findings of the study overall: Among the lowest peripheral clonal expansion occurred in 0.1-3.0 mg/kg partial responders.

The protocol was immunoSEQ multiplex PCR, while the TCRdb copy is restricted to in-frame clones and leaves out a portion. The sample has about 69,000 clones, about four fifths seen once. Note on this clone: As yet, its antigen is unknown.

The input for sequencing was CD4+ or CD8+ T cells sorted from blood, taken in a trial of the OX40 agonist ivuxolimab. This receptor was identified in an adult with an advanced solid tumor such as melanoma, head and neck, liver or kidney cancer.

The CDR3: CASSRDRTGRNQPQHF. CDR3 nucleotide sequence: TGTGCCAGCAGCCGTGACAGGACGGGGCGCAATCAGCCCCAGCATTTT. The chain employs TRBV28 and TRBJ1-5; tentatively, D is TRBD1 (6 bases). This CDR3 has 16 residues. V dropped 6 bases and J dropped 2 bases, with 17 bases sitting between them. Germline loops: CDR1 MDHEN, CDR2 SYDVKM.